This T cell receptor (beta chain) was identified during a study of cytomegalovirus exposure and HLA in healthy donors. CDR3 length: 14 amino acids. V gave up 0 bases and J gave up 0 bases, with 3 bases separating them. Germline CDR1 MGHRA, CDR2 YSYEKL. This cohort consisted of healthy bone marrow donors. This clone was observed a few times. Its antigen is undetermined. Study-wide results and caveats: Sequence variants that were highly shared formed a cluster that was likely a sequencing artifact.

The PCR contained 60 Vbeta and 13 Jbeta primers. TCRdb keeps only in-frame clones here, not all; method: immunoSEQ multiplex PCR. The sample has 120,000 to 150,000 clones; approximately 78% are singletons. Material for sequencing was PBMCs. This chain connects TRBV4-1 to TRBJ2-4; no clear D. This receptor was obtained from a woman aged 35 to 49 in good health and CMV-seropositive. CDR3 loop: CASSQDQAKNIQYF. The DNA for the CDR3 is TGCGCCAGCAGCCAAGATCAAGCCAAAAACATTCAGTACTTC.